This T cell receptor beta chain was recorded in a study of cytomegalovirus exposure and HLA in healthy donors. About this clone itself: Its antigen is not identified.

Whole-study findings and limits: There were around 160 TCR beta chains listed as cytomegalovirus-associated. A later analysis linked a missense variant in DCLRE1C to the trimming of TCR beta V and J genes. Upon later analysis, HLA-associated TCR beta chains proved more clonally expanded than other, equally common chains.

Both 60 Vbeta primers and 13 Jbeta primers went into the PCR. Per the authors' pipeline: Per a later analysis, the number of unique TCR beta chains was about 80 million, of which about 10 million were shared. Here immunoSEQ multiplex PCR was the method, and the copy in TCRdb shows in-frame clones only, minus some. The DNA was the basis for D and trimming; V, J and clone size are from that table. The sample has roughly 43,000 clones; around 77% are singletons. The ends were cut back, 6 bases at V and 4 bases at J, with 6 bases in the middle. CDR3 length equals 12 residues. Germline CDR1 MNHEY, CDR2 SMNVEV (reference sequence).

V and J are TRBV27 and TRBJ2-2; the D is unclear. The TCR comes from a man aged 25-45 years in good health and CMV-seronegative. Sequencing was carried out using PBMCs. The CDR3 DNA is TGTGCCAGCAGACTTATCACCGGGGAGCTGTTTTTT. It codes for CASRLITGELFF.